This T cell receptor (beta chain) derives from a study of response to subunit inactivated influenza vaccine. MiXCR, run by TCRdb on the RT-PCR reads, gives a single entry per CDR3 protein. The profile shows fewer than 250,000 distinct CDR3 sequences, approximately 15% of them singletons. Study-wide results and caveats: A suggestion made by the authors is that each seasonal influenza vaccination recruits few new T cells.

Trimming stripped 5 bases from V and 0 bases from J, with 6 bases between. The CDR3 length is 13 residues. Germline V CDR1 and CDR2: SGHAT, FQNNGV. About this clonotype: Its antigen is still unknown.

The chain links TRBV11-2 to TRBJ2-3; unclear D gene. The material sequenced was CD8+ T cells sorted from PBMCs, taken 5 to 6 days after vaccination. This receptor was taken from a man between 50 and 59 years old who received an inactivated influenza vaccine. Here the CDR3 reads CASSPFSTDTQYF. In nucleotides, the CDR3 is TGTGCCAGCAGCCCTTTTAGCACAGATACGCAGTATTTT.